The entry below describes one T cell receptor (beta chain). Antigen specificity is unknown. The data stem from a study of TIL therapy for anti-PD-1-resistant metastatic lung cancer. Whole-study context: Tumors carried a median roughly 1.6 non-synonymous mutations per megabase. Study-wide results and caveats: Many TIL product clones were absent from baseline tumor, suggesting clonal contraction. The cohort had more treatment-naive, never-smoker and oncogene-addicted patients than typical.

The libraries were made with immunoSEQ v3. Libraries were sequenced to 2 million to 2.5 million read pairs (survey) or roughly 5-6 million (deep). Here immunoSEQ multiplex PCR was the method, and the copy in TCRdb shows in-frame clones only, minus some. The repertoire consists of about 100,000 clones, with 65% occurring once and the leading ten covering over 9.5%. Regarding time point: pre-treatment sample, taken before nivolumab and TIL therapy. The tumor samples were excised metastases, mostly pleural nodules or supraclavicular lymph nodes. Germline CDR1 SGHRS, CDR2 YFSETQ. The CDR3 length is 17 residues. The V and J ends lost 4 bases and 0 bases respectively, with 18 bases between them.

The chain joins TRBV5-1 to TRBJ2-3; D might be TRBD2 (5 bases). The clonotype originates from a person aged 25-85 years with non-small cell lung cancer. The source was tumor tissue, collected at baseline. The CDR3 spells CASSLMGSGASTDTQYF. DNA for the CDR3: TGCGCCAGCAGCCTGATGGGGAGCGGAGCTAGCACAGATACGCAGTATTTT.